The 3 T cell receptor beta chains below all came from one sample that was sequenced in a study of radiotherapy plus CTLA-4 blockade in lung cancer. Data came from immunoSEQ multiplex PCR; TCRdb stores just in-frame clones and leaves some out. The sample yields 90,000 to 130,000 clones, roughly 77% seen once. Sequences were derived from peripheral blood, sampled from a patient treated with radiotherapy plus ipilimumab. Every receptor here comes from a human donor with non-small cell lung cancer that progressed on radiotherapy plus ipilimumab. Some clones in this sample may be carry-over from other donors' samples.

This clone appeared a few times. The chain links TRBV19 to TRBJ1-6; D gene unclear. CDR3 length equals 14 residues. V was clipped by 0 bases and J by 6 bases, with 6 bases between them. Germline V gene sequence: CDR1 LNHDA, CDR2 SQIVND (reference sequence). The CDR3 region has the DNA TGTGCCAGTAGTATAGACCGCGGTAATTCACCCCTCCACTTT. Amino acid sequence: CASSIDRGNSPLHF.

The CDR3 reads CASSYGQGSEQYF. CDR3 sequence (DNA): TGCGCCAGCAGCTATGGACAGGGCAGTGAGCAGTACTTC. The rearrangement joins TRBV5-1 to TRBJ2-7, with 8 bases that match TRBD1. In germline, CDR1 is SGHRS, CDR2 YFSETQ. V shed 3 bases, J shed 7 bases, and the junction held 6 bases outside the gene matches. The CDR3 contains 13 residues. Together with reference TRBV5-1 and TRBJ2-7, the CDR3 gives the full variable domain: KAGVTQTPRYLIKTRGQQVTLSCSPISGHRSVSWYQQTPGQGLQFLFEYFSETQRNKGNFPGRFSGRQFSNSRSEMNVSTLELGDSALYLCASSYGQGSEQYFGPGTRLTVT.

The CDR3 region has the DNA TGTGCCAGCAGCCCGAGTGGGTCCGGGGCCCTCCATCAGCCCCAGCATTTT. It yields the protein CASSPSGSGALHQPQHF. The genes are TRBV11-2 and TRBJ1-5, with D perhaps matching TRBD1 (5 bases). Germline values: CDR1 SGHAT, CDR2 FQNNGV. The CDR3 is 17 residues long. The V gene lost 5 bases and the J gene lost 5 bases, with 22 bases spanning the gap.